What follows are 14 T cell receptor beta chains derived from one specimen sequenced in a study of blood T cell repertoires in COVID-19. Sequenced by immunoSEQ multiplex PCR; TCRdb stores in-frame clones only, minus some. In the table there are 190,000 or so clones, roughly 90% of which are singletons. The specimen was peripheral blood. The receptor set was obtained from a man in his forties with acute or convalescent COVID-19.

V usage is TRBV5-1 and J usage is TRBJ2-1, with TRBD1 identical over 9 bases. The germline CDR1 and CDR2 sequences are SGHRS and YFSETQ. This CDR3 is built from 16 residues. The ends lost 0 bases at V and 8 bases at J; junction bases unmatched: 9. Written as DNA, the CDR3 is TGCGCCAGCAGCTTGGTGTTTCGGACAGGGGCGCATGAGCAGTTCTTC. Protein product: CASSLVFRTGAHEQFF.

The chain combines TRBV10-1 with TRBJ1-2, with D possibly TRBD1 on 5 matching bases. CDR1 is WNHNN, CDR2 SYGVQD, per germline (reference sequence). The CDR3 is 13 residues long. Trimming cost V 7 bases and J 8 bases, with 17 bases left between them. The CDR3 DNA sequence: TGCGCCAGCAAGAGAACTGTAAGGGGCGGCTACACCTTC. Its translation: CASKRTVRGGYTF.

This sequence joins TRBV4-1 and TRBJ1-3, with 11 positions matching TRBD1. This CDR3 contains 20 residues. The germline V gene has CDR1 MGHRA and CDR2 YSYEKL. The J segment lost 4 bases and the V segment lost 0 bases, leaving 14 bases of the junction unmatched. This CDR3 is CASSQEEGQGVAWVGNTIYF. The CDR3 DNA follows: TGCGCCAGCAGCCAAGAAGAGGGACAGGGGGTGGCCTGGGTCGGAAACACCATATATTTT.

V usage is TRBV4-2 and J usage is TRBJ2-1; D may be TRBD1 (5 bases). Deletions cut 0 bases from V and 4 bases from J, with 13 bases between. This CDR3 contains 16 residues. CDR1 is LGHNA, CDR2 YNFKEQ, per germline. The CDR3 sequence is CASSQDPGIRYNEQFF. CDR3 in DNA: TGTGCCAGCAGCCAAGACCCAGGGATCAGGTACAATGAGCAGTTCTTC.

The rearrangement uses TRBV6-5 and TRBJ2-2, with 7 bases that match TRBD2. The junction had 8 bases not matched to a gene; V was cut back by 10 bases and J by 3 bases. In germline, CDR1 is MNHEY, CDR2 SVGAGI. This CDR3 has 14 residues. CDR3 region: CATLKGGYTGELFF. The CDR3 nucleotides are TGTGCCACTCTCAAGGGAGGGTACACCGGGGAGCTGTTTTTT.

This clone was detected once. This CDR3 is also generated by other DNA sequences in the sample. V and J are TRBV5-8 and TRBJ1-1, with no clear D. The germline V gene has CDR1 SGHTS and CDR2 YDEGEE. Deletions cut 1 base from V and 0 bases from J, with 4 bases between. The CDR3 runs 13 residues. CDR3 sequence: CASSLTVNTEAFF. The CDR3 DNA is TGTGCCAGCAGCTTGACGGTGAACACTGAAGCTTTCTTT.

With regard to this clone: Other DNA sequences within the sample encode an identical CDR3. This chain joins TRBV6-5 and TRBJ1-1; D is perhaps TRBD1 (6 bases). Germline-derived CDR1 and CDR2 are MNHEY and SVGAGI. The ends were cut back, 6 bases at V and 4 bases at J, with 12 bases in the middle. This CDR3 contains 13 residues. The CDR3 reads CASSLGGGTEAFF. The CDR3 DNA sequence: TGTGCCAGCAGCCTGGGAGGGGGCACTGAAGCTTTCTTT.

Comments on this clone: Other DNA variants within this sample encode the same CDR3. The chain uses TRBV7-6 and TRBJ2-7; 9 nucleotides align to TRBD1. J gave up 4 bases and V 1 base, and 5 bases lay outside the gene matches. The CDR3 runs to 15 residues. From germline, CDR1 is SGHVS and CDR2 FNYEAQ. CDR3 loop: CASSLDTGTGYEQYF. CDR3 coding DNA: TGTGCCAGCAGCTTAGACACCGGGACAGGGTACGAGCAGTACTTC.

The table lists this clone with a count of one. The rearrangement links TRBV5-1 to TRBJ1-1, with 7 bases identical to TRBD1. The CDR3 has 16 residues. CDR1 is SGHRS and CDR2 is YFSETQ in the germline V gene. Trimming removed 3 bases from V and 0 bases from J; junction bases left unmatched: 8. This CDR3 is CASSSRDRNMNTEAFF. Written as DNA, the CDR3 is TGCGCCAGCAGCTCCCGGGACAGAAACATGAACACTGAAGCTTTCTTT.

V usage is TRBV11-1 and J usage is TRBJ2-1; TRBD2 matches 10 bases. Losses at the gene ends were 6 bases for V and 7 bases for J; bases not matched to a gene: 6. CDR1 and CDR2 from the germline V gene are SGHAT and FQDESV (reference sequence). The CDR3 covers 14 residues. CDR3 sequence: CASRWSGGDNEQFF. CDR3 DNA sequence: TGTGCCAGCAGGTGGAGCGGGGGGGATAATGAGCAGTTCTTC.

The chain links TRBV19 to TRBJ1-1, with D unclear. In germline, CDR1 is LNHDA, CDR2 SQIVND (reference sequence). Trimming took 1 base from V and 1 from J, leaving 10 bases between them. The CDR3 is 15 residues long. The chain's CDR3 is CASSIAVGGNTEAFF. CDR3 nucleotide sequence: TGTGCCAGTAGTATAGCCGTGGGAGGGAACACTGAAGCTTTCTTT.

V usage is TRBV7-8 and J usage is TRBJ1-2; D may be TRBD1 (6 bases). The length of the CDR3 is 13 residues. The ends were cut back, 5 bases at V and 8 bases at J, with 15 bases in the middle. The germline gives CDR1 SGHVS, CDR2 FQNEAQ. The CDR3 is CASSINRAGGYTF. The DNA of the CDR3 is TGTGCCAGCAGCATTAACAGGGCCGGGGGCTACACCTTC.

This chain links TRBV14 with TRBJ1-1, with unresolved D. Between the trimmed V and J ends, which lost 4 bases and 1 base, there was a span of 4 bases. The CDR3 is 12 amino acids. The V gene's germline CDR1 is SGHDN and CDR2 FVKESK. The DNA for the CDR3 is TGTGCCAGCAGCCCTTGGAACACTGAAGCTTTCTTT. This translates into CASSPWNTEAFF.

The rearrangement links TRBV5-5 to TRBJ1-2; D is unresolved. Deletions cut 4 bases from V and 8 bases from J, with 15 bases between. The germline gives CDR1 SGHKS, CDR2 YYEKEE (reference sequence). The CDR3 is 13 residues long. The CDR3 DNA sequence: TGTGCCAGCAGCCAAAGGCGGGAATCAGGCTACACCTTC. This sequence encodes CASSQRRESGYTF.